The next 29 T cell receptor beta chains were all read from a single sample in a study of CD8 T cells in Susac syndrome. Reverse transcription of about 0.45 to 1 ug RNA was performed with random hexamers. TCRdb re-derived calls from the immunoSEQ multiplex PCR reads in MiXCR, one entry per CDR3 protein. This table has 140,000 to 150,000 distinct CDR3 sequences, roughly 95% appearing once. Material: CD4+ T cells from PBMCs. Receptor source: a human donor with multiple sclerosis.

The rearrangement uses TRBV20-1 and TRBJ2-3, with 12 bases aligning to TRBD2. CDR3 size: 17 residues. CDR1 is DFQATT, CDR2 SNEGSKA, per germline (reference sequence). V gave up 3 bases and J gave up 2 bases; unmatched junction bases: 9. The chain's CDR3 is CSASLETSGSLTDTQYF. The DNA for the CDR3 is TGCAGTGCTAGTCTCGAGACTAGCGGGAGCCTCACAGATACGCAGTATTTT.

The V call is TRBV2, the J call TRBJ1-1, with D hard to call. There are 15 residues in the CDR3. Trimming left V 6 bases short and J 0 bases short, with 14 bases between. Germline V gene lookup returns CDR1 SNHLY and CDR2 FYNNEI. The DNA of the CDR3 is TGTGCCAGCAGCCTGGCGTCCAATATGAACACTGAAGCTTTCTTT. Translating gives CASSLASNMNTEAFF.

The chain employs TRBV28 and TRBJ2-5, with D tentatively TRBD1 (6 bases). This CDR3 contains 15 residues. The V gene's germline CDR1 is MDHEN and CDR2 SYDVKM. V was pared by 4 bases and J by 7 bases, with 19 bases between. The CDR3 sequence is CASSSIPTGGGTQYF. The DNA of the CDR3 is TGTGCCAGCAGTTCAATCCCGACAGGAGGAGGGACCCAGTACTTC.

In DNA form, the CDR3 reads TGTGCCAGCAGCCAAACAACGACAGGGTACGGAAGCTCTGGGGCCAACGTCCTGACTTTC. This gives the protein CASSQTTTGYGSSGANVLTF. This rearrangement joins TRBV6-2 or TRBV6-3 to TRBJ2-6; 7 positions agree with TRBD1. The ends lost 6 bases at V and 0 bases at J; junction bases unmatched: 17. Germline CDR1 MNHEY, CDR2 SVGEGT. The CDR3 runs to 20 residues.

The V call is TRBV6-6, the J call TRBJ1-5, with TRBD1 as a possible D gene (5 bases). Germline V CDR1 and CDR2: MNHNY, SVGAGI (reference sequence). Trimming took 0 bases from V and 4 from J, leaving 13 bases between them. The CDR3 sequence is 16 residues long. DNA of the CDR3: TGTGCCAGCAGTTACTCGGGCAAGAGGGGAAATCAGCCCCAGCATTTT. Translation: CASSYSGKRGNQPQHF.

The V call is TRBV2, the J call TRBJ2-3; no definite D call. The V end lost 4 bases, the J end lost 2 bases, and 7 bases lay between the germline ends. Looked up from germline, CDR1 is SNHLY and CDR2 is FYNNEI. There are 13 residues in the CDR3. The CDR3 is CASSGQLTDTQYF. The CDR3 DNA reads TGTGCCAGCAGTGGTCAGCTCACAGATACGCAGTATTTT.

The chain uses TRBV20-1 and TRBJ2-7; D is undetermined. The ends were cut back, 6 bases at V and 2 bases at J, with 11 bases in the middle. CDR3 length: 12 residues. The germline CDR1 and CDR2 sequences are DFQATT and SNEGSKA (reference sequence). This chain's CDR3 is CSAADNTYEQYF. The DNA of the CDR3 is TGCAGTGCCGCAGATAACACCTACGAGCAGTACTTC.

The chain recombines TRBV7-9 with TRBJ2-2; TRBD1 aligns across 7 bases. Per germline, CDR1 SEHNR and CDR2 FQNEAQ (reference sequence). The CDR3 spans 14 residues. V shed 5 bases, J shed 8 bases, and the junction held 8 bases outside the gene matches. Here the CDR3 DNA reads TGTGCCAGCAGCCCAACAGGGGTTGGAGGGGAGCTGTTTTTT. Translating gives CASSPTGVGGELFF.

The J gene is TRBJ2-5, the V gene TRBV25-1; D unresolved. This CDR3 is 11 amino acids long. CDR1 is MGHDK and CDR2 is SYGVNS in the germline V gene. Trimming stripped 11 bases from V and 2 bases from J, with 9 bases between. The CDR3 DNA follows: TGTGCCCCCCCCGGGCAAGAGACCCAGTACTTC. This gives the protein CAPPGQETQYF.

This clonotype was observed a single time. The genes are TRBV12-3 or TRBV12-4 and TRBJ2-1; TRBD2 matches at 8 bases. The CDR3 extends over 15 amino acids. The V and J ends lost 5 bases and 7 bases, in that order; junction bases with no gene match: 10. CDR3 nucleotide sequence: TGTGCCAGCAGTCGAACCGGACTAGCTGCTAATGAGCAGTTCTTC. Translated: CASSRTGLAANEQFF.

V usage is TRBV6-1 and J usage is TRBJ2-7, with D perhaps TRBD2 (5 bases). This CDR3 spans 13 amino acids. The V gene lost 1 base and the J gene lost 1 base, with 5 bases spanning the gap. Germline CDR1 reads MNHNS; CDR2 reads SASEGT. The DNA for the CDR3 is TGTGCCAGCAGTGAAGGACTATCCTACGAGCAGTACTTC. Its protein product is CASSEGLSYEQYF.

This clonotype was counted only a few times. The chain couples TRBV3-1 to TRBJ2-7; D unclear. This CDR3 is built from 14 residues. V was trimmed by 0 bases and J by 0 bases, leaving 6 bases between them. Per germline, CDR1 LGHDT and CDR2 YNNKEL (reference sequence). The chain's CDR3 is CASSQDPSSYEQYF. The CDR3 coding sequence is TGTGCCAGCAGCCAAGATCCGAGCTCCTACGAGCAGTACTTC.

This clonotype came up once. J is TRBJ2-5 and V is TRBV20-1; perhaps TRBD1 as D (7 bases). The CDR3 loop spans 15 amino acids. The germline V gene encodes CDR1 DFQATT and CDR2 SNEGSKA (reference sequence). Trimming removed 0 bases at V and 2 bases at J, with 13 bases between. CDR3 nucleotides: TGCAGTGCTAGAGATCTACAGGGGAGGCAAGAGACCCAGTACTTC. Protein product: CSARDLQGRQETQYF.

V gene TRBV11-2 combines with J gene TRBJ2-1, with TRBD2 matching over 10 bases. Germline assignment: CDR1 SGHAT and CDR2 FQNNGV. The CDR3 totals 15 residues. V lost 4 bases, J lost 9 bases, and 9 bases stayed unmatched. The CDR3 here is CASSSTSGKFSEQFF. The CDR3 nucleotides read TGTGCCAGCAGCTCCACTAGCGGGAAGTTTAGTGAGCAGTTCTTC.

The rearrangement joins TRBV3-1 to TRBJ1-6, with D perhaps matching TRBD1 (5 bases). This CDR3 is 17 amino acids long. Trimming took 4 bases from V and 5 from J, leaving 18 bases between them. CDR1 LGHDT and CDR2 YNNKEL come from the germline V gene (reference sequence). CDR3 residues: CASSRLRIGGDNSPLHF. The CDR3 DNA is TGTGCCAGCAGCCGTCTACGCATTGGGGGAGATAATTCACCCCTCCACTTT.

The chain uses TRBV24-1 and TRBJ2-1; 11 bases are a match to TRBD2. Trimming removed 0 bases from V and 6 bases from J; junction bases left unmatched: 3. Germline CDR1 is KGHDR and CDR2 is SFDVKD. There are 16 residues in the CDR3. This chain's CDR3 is CATSDLTSGRSNEQFF. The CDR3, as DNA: TGTGCCACCAGTGATTTGACTAGCGGGAGAAGCAATGAGCAGTTCTTC.

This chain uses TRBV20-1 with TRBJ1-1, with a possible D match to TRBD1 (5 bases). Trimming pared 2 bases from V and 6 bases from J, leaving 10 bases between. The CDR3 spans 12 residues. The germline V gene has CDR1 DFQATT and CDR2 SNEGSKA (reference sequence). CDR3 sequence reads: CSARHGTAEAFF. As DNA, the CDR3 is TGCAGTGCTAGACACGGGACGGCTGAAGCTTTCTTT.

The CDR3 DNA reads TGTGCCAGCAGTCCATCTTGGCATGAGCAGTTCTTC. This sequence encodes CASSPSWHEQFF. The chain employs TRBV12-3 or TRBV12-4 and TRBJ2-1; D uncertain. The CDR3 spans 12 residues. Deletions cut 5 bases from V and 8 bases from J, with 10 bases between.

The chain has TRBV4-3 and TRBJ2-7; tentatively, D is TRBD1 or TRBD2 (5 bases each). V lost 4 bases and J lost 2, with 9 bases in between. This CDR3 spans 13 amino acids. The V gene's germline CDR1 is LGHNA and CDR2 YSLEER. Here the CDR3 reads CASSPWDPYEQYF. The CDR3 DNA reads TGCGCCAGCAGCCCCTGGGACCCCTACGAGCAGTACTTC.

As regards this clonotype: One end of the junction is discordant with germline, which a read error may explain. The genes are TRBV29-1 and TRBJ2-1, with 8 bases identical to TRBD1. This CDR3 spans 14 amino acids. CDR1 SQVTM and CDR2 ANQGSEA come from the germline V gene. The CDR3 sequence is CSVKDRGPYNEQFF. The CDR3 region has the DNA TGCAGCGTTAAAGACAGGGGCCCCTACAATGAGCAGTTCTTC.

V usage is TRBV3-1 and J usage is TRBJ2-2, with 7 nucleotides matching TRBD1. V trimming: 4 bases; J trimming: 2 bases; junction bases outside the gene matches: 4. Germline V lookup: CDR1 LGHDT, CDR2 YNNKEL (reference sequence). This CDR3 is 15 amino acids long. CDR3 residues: CASSLGQVNTGELFF. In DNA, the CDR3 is TGTGCCAGCAGCCTTGGACAGGTTAACACCGGGGAGCTGTTTTTT.

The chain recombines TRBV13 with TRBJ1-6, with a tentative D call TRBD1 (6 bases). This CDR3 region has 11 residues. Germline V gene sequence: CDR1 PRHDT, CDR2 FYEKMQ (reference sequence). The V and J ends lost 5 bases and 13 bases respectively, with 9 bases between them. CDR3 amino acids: CASSLRGPLHF. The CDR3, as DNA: TGTGCCAGCAGCCTAAGGGGGCCCCTCCACTTT.

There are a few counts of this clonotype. CDR3: CASSPSLSYEQYF. CDR3 DNA: TGCGCCAGCAGTCCGAGCCTCTCCTACGAGCAGTACTTC. The chain recombines TRBV4-3 with TRBJ2-7; D is uncertain. The CDR3 covers 13 residues. Trimming stripped 6 bases from V and 0 bases from J, with 9 bases between. Germline V gene sequence: CDR1 LGHNA, CDR2 YSLEER.

In nucleotides, the CDR3 is TGTGCCAGTGTACTAGACAGCACAGATACGCAGTATTTT. Its translation is CASVLDSTDTQYF. J is TRBJ2-3 and V is TRBV6-5; TRBD2 is a possible D gene (5 bases). Germline V gene data show CDR1 as MNHEY and CDR2 as SVGAGI. The CDR3 has 13 residues. V was cut by 9 bases and J by 0 bases, with 10 bases left in between.

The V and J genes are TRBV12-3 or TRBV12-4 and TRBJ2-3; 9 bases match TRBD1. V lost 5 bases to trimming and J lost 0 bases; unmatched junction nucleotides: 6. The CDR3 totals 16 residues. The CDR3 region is CASSGTGLTSTDTQYF. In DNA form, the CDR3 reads TGTGCCAGCAGTGGGACAGGGCTCACTAGCACAGATACGCAGTATTTT.

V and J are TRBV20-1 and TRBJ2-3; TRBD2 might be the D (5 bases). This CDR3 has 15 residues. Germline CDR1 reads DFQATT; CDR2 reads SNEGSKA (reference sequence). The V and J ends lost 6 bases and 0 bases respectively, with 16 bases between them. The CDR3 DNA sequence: TGCAGTGCCCCCCGGCTAGCCGGTAGCACAGATACGCAGTATTTT. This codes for CSAPRLAGSTDTQYF.

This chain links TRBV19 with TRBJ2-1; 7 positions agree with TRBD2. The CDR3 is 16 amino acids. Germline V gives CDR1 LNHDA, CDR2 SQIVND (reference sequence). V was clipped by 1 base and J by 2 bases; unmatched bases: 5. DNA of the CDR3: TGTGCCAGTAGTATAGGACTAGCAGGGCCCTACAATGAGCAGTTCTTC. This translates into CASSIGLAGPYNEQFF.

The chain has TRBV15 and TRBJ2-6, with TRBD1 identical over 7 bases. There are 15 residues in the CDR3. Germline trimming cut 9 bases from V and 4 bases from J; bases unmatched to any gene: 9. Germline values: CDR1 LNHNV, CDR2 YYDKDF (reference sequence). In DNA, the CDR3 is TGTGCCACGACCAAGACAGGGACCGGGGCCAACGTCCTGACTTTC. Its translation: CATTKTGTGANVLTF.

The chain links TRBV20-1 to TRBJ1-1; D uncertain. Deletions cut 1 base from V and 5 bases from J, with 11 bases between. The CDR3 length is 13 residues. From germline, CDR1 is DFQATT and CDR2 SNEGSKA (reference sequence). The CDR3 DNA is TGCAGTGCTAGAGGAGAGGCAGCTACTGAAGCTTTCTTT. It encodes CSARGEAATEAFF.